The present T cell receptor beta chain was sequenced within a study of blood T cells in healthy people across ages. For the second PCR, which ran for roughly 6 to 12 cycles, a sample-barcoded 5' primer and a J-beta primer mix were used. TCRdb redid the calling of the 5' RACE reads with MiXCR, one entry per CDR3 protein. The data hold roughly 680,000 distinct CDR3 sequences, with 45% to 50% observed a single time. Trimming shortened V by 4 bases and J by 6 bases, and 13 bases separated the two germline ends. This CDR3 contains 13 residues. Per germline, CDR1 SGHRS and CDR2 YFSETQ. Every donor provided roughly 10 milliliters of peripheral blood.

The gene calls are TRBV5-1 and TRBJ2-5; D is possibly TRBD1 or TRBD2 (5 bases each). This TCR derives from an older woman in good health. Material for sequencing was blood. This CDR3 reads CASSPGTQKTQYF. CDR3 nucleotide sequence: TGCGCCAGCAGCCCGGGGACCCAGAAGACCCAGTACTTC.